One sample yielded the 26 T cell receptor beta chains listed below, sequenced in a study of cytomegalovirus exposure and HLA in healthy donors. 13 Jbeta primers and 60 Vbeta primers were used for the PCR. Sequencing was performed with immunoSEQ multiplex PCR; in TCRdb, only in-frame clones are kept and a portion is missing. In the table there are approximately 190,000 clones, roughly 70% of which are singletons. The specimen was PBMCs. These receptors were taken from a middle-aged man in good health and CMV-seropositive.

The chain uses TRBV28 and TRBJ2-7; D perhaps matches TRBD2 (5 bases). The CDR3 totals 12 residues. V was cut by 5 bases and J by 3 bases, with 8 bases left in between. Germline lookup yields CDR1 MDHEN and CDR2 SYDVKM. CDR3 DNA: TGTGCCAGCAGTCGGGATGACTACGAGCAGTACTTC. Amino acid sequence: CASSRDDYEQYF.

The chain recombines TRBV5-5 with TRBJ1-5, with D perhaps matching TRBD1 (5 bases). CDR3 size: 17 residues. The germline V gene has CDR1 SGHKS and CDR2 YYEKEE (reference sequence). V dropped 0 bases and J dropped 0 bases, with 13 bases sitting between them. For the CDR3, the DNA is TGTGCCAGCAGCTTGGCTGCGACAGCTTATAGCAATCAGCCCCAGCATTTT. Protein: CASSLAATAYSNQPQHF.

The chain is built from TRBV5-4 and TRBJ2-3; maybe TRBD1 (5 bases). The V gene lost 0 bases and the J gene lost 6 bases, with 11 bases spanning the gap. The length of the CDR3 is 14 residues. Germline values: CDR1 SGHNT, CDR2 YYREEE (reference sequence). The CDR3 sequence: CASSLEGYGDTQYF. CDR3 sequence (DNA): TGTGCCAGCAGCTTGGAGGGGTACGGCGATACGCAGTATTTT.

This clone was seen more than once but under ten times. This chain links TRBV6-5 with TRBJ1-1, with 10 bases aligning to TRBD1. Per the germline V gene, CDR1 is MNHEY and CDR2 is SVGAGI. This CDR3 contains 13 residues. V was pared by 11 bases and J by 4 bases, with 7 bases of the junction left unmatched. CDR3 DNA: TGTGCCTCCTGGACAGGGGGGGGCACTGAAGCTTTCTTT. It is translated as CASWTGGGTEAFF.

This clone turned up a few times. The chain combines TRBV28 with TRBJ1-5; D uncertain. V was trimmed by 5 bases and J by 7 bases, leaving 15 bases between them. The CDR3 length is 14 residues. Germline V gives CDR1 MDHEN, CDR2 SYDVKM. The CDR3: CASSNRSRRQPQHF. CDR3 DNA sequence: TGTGCCAGCAGTAACCGATCAAGGCGGCAGCCCCAGCATTTT.

The chain is built from TRBV2 and TRBJ1-2; TRBD1 agrees at 9 bases. With V trimmed by 5 bases and J by 8 bases, 3 bases remained unmatched. CDR3 length: 12 residues. Germline values: CDR1 SNHLY, CDR2 FYNNEI. CDR3 sequence: CASSPGQGGYTF. The CDR3 nucleotides read TGTGCCAGCAGTCCGGGACAGGGAGGCTACACCTTC.

This rearrangement joins TRBV5-6 to TRBJ1-2; 7 nucleotides line up with TRBD1. The trim removed 4 bases at V and 3 bases at J, leaving 6 bases unmatched. CDR3 length: 14 amino acids. Germline CDR1 is SGHDT and CDR2 is YYEEEE. As DNA, the CDR3 is TGTGCCAGCAGCCAAGGGACAGCTTACTATGGCTACACCTTC. Encoded protein: CASSQGTAYYGYTF.

The chain employs TRBV11-2 and TRBJ2-1; 7 bases match TRBD2. The CDR3 is 13 amino acids. The J segment lost 4 bases and the V segment lost 5 bases, leaving 2 bases of the junction unmatched. Germline V gene data show CDR1 as SGHAT and CDR2 as FQNNGV. The CDR3 region is CASSPLAYNEQFF. In DNA form, the CDR3 reads TGTGCCAGCAGCCCACTAGCGTACAATGAGCAGTTCTTC.

V and J are TRBV2 and TRBJ2-7; 7 bases align to TRBD1. The germline CDR1 and CDR2 sequences are SNHLY and FYNNEI. The CDR3 spans 15 residues. V shed 6 bases and J 0 bases; nucleotides not matched to a gene: 8. This chain's CDR3 is CASSSTGMSSYEQYF. The CDR3 region has the DNA TGTGCCAGCAGCTCGACAGGGATGAGCTCCTACGAGCAGTACTTC.

The gene calls are TRBV6-4 and TRBJ1-5; D remains unclear. V was trimmed by 6 bases and J by 6 bases, leaving 12 bases between them. This CDR3 contains 13 residues. Germline V lookup: CDR1 MRHNA, CDR2 SNTAGT. The CDR3 reads CASSTEGGQPQHF. The CDR3 DNA sequence: TGTGCCAGCAGCACTGAAGGAGGTCAGCCCCAGCATTTT.

The chain joins TRBV9 to TRBJ2-4; tentatively, D is TRBD2 (5 bases). Per the germline V gene, CDR1 is SGDLS and CDR2 is YYNGEE. The CDR3 extends over 15 amino acids. Trimming shortened V by 9 bases and J by 1 base, and 17 bases separated the two germline ends. Here the CDR3 DNA reads TGTGCCAACTCGGCCCCGTCGGGGGCCAAAAACATTCAGTACTTC. Protein: CANSAPSGAKNIQYF. The full variable domain, rest sourced from reference TRBV9 and TRBJ2-4, is DSGVTQTPKHLITATGQRVTLRCSPRSGDLSVYWYQQSLDQGLQFLIQYYNGEERAKGNILERFSAQQFPDLHSELNLSSLELGDSALYFCANSAPSGAKNIQYFGAGTRLSVL.

The chain couples TRBV11-2 to TRBJ2-3; a possible D gene is TRBD1 (6 bases). Germline CDR1 SGHAT, CDR2 FQNNGV. Trimming stripped 3 bases from V and 0 bases from J, with 16 bases between. The CDR3 length is 17 residues. The CDR3 coding sequence is TGTGCCAGCAGCTTGAGGGCCGGACAGTCTAGCACAGATACGCAGTATTTT. Translated, it gives CASSLRAGQSSTDTQYF.

The rearrangement uses TRBV7-2 and TRBJ2-5; 8 bases agree with TRBD2. This CDR3 has 17 residues. Germline V lookup: CDR1 SGHTA, CDR2 FQGNSA. V was clipped by 2 bases and J by 5 bases; unmatched bases: 13. The DNA for the CDR3 is TGTGCCAGCAGCTTAAAAGTAGCGGGGATCCGGGGGGAGACCCAGTACTTC. Its protein is CASSLKVAGIRGETQYF.

The chain has TRBV4-1 and TRBJ1-4; tentative D call: TRBD1 (6 bases). Germline-derived CDR1 and CDR2 are MGHRA and YSYEKL. The CDR3 extends over 15 amino acids. Trimming removed 6 bases at V and 4 bases at J, with 15 bases between. The CDR3 DNA is TGCGCCAGCAGAGGTCTAGGACAGCTTAATGAAAAACTGTTTTTT. This gives the protein CASRGLGQLNEKLFF.

The chain uses TRBV5-1 and TRBJ1-4, with D possibly matching TRBD1 (6 bases). Trimming took 3 bases from V and 5 from J, leaving 20 bases between them. Germline-derived CDR1 and CDR2 are SGHRS and YFSETQ. The CDR3 is 17 residues long. CDR3 protein: CASSSTFRQDFNEKLFF. Written as DNA, the CDR3 is TGCGCCAGCAGCTCGACTTTCCGACAGGACTTCAATGAAAAACTGTTTTTT.

As for this clone: Sequence at one end of the junction differs from germline and may be a read error. The chain combines TRBV2 with TRBJ2-2; 8 bases fit TRBD1. Germline V gene sequence: CDR1 SNHLY, CDR2 FYNNEI. The CDR3 loop spans 16 amino acids. The CDR3 is CASREGAGGDTGELFF. For the CDR3, the DNA is TGTGCCAGCAGAGAAGGAGCAGGGGGCGACACCGGGGAGCTGTTTTTT.

V usage is TRBV6-5 and J usage is TRBJ2-7; TRBD1 is a possible D gene (6 bases). Trimming pared 6 bases from V and 2 bases from J, leaving 17 bases between. The CDR3 loop spans 15 amino acids. The germline V gene encodes CDR1 MNHEY and CDR2 SVGAGI. In DNA, the CDR3 is TGTGCCAGCAGCGGCAAAGGGGGAACAGCCTACGAGCAGTACTTC. Translation: CASSGKGGTAYEQYF.

The rearrangement joins TRBV7-3 to TRBJ2-7, with 10 bases fitting TRBD1. The V gene end was trimmed by 3 bases and the J gene end by 5 bases; junction bases not matched to a gene: 7. The CDR3 spans 15 residues. CDR1 and CDR2 (germline): SGHTA, FQGTGA. The CDR3, as DNA: TGTGCCAGCAGCTTGGCCGGGACAGGGGACCACGAGCAGTACTTC. Its translation is CASSLAGTGDHEQYF.

The chain carries TRBV7-2 and TRBJ1-6, with D unclear. The germline CDR1 and CDR2 sequences are SGHTA and FQGNSA. Trimming shortened V by 1 base and J by 0 bases, and 10 bases separated the two germline ends. The CDR3 contains 17 residues. CDR3 amino acids: CASSLGLASSYNSPLHF. The CDR3 DNA reads as TGTGCCAGCAGCTTAGGACTGGCCAGCTCCTATAATTCACCCCTCCACTTT.

As regards this clone: The junction shows a germline mismatch at one end, possibly a read error. The CDR3 DNA sequence: TGTTCCAGCAGCTTCCTCCGAGCGGGGGGACAAGAGACCCAGTACTTC. Its translation: CSSSFLRAGGQETQYF. The V gene is TRBV7-9, the J gene TRBJ2-5; TRBD2 aligns across 9 bases. The CDR3 loop spans 16 amino acids. Germline assignment: CDR1 SEHNR and CDR2 FQNEAQ (reference sequence).

The chain employs TRBV28 and TRBJ2-3; D is unresolved. CDR1 and CDR2 (germline): MDHEN, SYDVKM. The V end was cut by 4 bases, the J end by 2 bases, with 7 bases between. This CDR3 is built from 13 residues. In DNA form, the CDR3 reads TGTGCCAGCAGTTCCTTATTCACAGATACGCAGTATTTT. It codes for CASSSLFTDTQYF.

The rearrangement links TRBV9 to TRBJ2-3; the match to TRBD1 covers 10 bases. CDR1 and CDR2 from the germline V gene are SGDLS and YYNGEE. This CDR3 region has 16 residues. V dropped 3 bases and J dropped 4; count of bases not matched to a gene: 8. CDR3 bases: TGTGCCAGCAGCGGGAGGACAGGGGGTCATCCAGATACGCAGTATTTT. It specifies CASSGRTGGHPDTQYF.

This chain joins TRBV10-2 and TRBJ2-1, with TRBD2 as a possible D gene (5 bases). The CDR3 has 15 amino acids. Trimming removed 6 bases from V and 5 bases from J, with 17 bases in between. Looked up from germline, CDR1 is WSHSY and CDR2 is SAAADI. The CDR3 sequence: CASRRGSLSHNEQFF. CDR3 sequence (DNA): TGCGCCAGCAGGAGAGGGAGCCTTTCCCACAATGAGCAGTTCTTC.

The V gene is TRBV6-5, the J gene TRBJ1-1, with 8 nucleotides matching TRBD1. The trim removed 6 bases at V and 7 bases at J, leaving 13 bases unmatched. CDR1 is MNHEY, CDR2 SVGAGI, per germline. CDR3 length: 15 amino acids. CDR3 bases: TGTGCCAGCAGCGCCCCCCGGACAGGGAGAATTGAAGCTTTCTTT. It yields the protein CASSAPRTGRIEAFF.

This chain joins TRBV19 and TRBJ1-1; maybe TRBD1 (5 bases). Looked up from germline, CDR1 is LNHDA and CDR2 is SQIVND (reference sequence). Trimming shortened V by 11 bases and J by 4 bases, and 17 bases separated the two germline ends. This CDR3 region has 13 residues. The CDR3, as DNA: TGTGCCTCCTCCGGGACTGTCGGCACTGAAGCTTTCTTT. It translates to CASSGTVGTEAFF.

The chain is built from TRBV4-1 and TRBJ2-7; TRBD1 aligns across 8 bases. Germline values: CDR1 MGHRA, CDR2 YSYEKL. CDR3 length equals 14 residues. V lost 3 bases and J lost 4; bases outside the gene matches: 5. CDR3 sequence: CASSHGQGDYEQYF. The DNA of the CDR3 is TGCGCCAGCAGCCACGGACAGGGAGATTACGAGCAGTACTTC.